The rows below give T cell receptor beta chains drawn from one sample of a study of T cell responses to AZD1222 COVID-19 vaccine. Measured with immunoSEQ multiplex PCR; TCRdb has only the in-frame clones, and not every one. There are approximately 190,000 clones in the sample; around 94% occur only once, and over 1% lies in the top ten. Sequenced material: peripheral blood, taken on day 0 of AZD1222 vaccination. The origin of the receptors is an adult in good health. The CDR3 runs from the conserved cysteine through the conserved F or W.

v_gene | CDR3aa
TRBV12-3/TRBV12-4 | CASSGVGGYGYTF
TRBV30 | CAWSVSYEQYF
TRBV7-8 | CASSWDRAGELFF
TRBV18 | CASSPPESGGNYGYTF
TRBV4-1 | CASSQDPPGMRLNQPQHF
TRBV18 | CASSPPRSSGANVLTF
TRBV12-3/TRBV12-4 | CASNSRGGGELFF
TRBV14 | CASSPHGQPPYGYTF
TRBV30 | CAWSVHVNTEAFF
TRBV7-6 | CASSLGQAENSPLHF
TRBV7-9 | CASSLEAVKNTEAFF
TRBV13 | CASSSQHPHEQYF
TRBV29-1 | CSVPSRDFSTDTQYF
TRBV29-1 | CSVGRLKSTDTQYF
TRBV18 | CASSQNRENEQYF
TRBV3-1/TRBV3-2 | CASSPVLLRQSLYNEQFF
TRBV5-6 | CASSLGMVNTEAFF
TRBV28 | CASTPQGAQPQHF
TRBV30 | CAWRVRQGLRVPEAFF
TRBV7-9 | CASSLGQPNQPQHF
TRBV10-1 | CASSEDPFGGNTIYF
TRBV10-3 | CAPGRSESSYNSPLHF
TRBV7-2 | CASSLAAGYF
TRBV27 | CASMRTGASGNTIYF
TRBV11-2 | CASRTGVGRNTEAFF
TRBV6-5 | CASRRQGANGYTF
TRBV5-1 | CASSLYRDTQYF
TRBV2 | CASSANTGELFF
TRBV14 | CASSQATGELFF
TRBV29-1 | CSVDLLLYGYTF
TRBV15 | CATSRKGQGTYGYTF
TRBV20-1 | CSASEPGLAGVSRFF
TRBV28 | CASSTPDETSKETQYF
TRBV3-1/TRBV3-2 | CASSDGPLVYEQYF
TRBV28 | CASQPEIFYGYTF
TRBV13 | CASTEGRGHTEAFF
TRBV5-4 | CASSFPGGPVGDTQYF
TRBV25-1 | CASSAGGYTEAFF
TRBV6-6 | CASTLRSRSRNEKLFF
TRBV18 | CASSPPAGLGNQPQHF